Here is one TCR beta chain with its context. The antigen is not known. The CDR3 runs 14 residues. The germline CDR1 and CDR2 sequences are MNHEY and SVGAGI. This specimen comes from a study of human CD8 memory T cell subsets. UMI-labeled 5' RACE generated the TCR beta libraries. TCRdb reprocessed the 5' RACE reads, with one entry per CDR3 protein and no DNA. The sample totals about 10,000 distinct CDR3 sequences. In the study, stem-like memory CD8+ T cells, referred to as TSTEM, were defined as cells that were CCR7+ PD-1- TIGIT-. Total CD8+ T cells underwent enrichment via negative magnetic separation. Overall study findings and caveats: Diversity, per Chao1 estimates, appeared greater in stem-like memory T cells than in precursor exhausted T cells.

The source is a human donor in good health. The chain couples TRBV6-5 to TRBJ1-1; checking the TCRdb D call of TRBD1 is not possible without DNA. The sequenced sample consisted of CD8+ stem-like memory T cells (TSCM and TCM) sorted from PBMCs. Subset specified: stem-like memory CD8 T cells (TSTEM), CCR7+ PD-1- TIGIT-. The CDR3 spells CASSFGTGNTEAFF.